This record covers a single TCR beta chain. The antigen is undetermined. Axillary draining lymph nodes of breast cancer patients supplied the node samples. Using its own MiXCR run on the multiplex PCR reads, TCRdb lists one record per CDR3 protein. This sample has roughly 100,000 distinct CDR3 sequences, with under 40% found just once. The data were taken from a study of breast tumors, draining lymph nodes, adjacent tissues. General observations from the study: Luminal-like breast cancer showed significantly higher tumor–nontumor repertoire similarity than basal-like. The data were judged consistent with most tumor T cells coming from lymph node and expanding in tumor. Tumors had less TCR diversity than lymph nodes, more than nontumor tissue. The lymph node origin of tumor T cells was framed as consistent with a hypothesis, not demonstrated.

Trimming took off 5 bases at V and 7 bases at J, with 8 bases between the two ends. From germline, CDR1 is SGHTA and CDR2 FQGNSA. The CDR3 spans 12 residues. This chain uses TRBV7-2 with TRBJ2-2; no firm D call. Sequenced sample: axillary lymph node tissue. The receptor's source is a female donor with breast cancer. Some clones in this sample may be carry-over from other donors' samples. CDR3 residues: CASSPASGELFF. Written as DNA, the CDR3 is TGTGCCAGCAGCCCAGCTAGCGGGGAGCTGTTTTTT.